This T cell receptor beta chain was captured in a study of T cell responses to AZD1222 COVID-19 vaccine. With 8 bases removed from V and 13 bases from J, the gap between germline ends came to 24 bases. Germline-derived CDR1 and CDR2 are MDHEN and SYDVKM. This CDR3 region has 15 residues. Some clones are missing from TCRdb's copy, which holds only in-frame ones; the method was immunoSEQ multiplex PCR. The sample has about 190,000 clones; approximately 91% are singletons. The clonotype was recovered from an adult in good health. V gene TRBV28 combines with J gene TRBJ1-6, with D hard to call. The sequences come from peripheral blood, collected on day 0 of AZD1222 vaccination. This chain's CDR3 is CASGRETVNSNPLHF. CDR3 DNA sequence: TGTGCCAGCGGCCGGGAAACAGTCAATTCAAACCCCCTCCACTTT.